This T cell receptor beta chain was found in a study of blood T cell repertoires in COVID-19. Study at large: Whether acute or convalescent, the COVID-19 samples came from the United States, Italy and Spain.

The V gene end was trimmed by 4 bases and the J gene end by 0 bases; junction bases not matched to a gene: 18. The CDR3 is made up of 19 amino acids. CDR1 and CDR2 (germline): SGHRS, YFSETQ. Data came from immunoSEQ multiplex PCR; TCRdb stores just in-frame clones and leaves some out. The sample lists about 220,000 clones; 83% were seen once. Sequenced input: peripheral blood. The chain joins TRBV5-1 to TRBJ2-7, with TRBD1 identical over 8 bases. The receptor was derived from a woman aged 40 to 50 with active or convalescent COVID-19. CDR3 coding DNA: TGCGCCAGCAGCCCAGGGGGAACAGGGGGTACCCGAAGCTCCTACGAGCAGTACTTC. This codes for CASSPGGTGGTRSSYEQYF. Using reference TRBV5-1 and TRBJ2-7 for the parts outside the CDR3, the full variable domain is KAGVTQTPRYLIKTRGQQVTLSCSPISGHRSVSWYQQTPGQGLQFLFEYFSETQRNKGNFPGRFSGRQFSNSRSEMNVSTLELGDSALYLCASSPGGTGGTRSSYEQYFGPGTRLTVT.